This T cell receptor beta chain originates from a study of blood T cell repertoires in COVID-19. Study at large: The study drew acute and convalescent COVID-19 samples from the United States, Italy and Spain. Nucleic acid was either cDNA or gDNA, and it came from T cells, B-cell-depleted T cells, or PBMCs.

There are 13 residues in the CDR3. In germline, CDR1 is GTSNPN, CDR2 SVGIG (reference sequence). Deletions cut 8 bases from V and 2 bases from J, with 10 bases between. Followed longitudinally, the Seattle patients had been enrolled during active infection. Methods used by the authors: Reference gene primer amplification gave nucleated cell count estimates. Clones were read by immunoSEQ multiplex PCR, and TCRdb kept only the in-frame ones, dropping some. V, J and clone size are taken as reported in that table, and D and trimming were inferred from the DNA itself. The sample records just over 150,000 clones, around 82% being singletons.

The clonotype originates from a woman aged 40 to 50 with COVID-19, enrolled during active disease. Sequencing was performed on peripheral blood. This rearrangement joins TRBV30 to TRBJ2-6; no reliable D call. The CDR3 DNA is TGTGCCCTTCAGGCCCCTGGGGCCAACGTCCTGACTTTC. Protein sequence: CALQAPGANVLTF.